A single sample is the source of the 23 T cell receptor beta chains below, sequenced in a study of blood T cells in healthy people across ages. A second PCR, run for roughly 7 to 11 cycles, used a sample-barcoded 5' primer plus a J-beta primer mix. TCRdb independently ran MiXCR on the 5' RACE reads; one entry per CDR3 protein. Altogether around 600,000 distinct CDR3 sequences are present, around 48% being singletons, with the ten largest covering 20% to 25%. Sequencing input: blood. The receptor set was obtained from a man older than 75 in good health.

This clonotype was picked up a small number of times. The chain recombines TRBV12-3 or TRBV12-4 with TRBJ2-7; D is unclear. TRBJ2-5 matches the DNA end more closely, so the J call is doubtful. The CDR3 covers 14 residues. CDR3 sequence (DNA): TGTGCCAGCAGTTTAGCGTTAGGCCCAGAGACCCAGTACTTC. Translated: CASSLALGPETQYF.

The gene calls are TRBV20-1 and TRBJ1-2, with TRBD1 identical over 9 bases. CDR1 is DFQATT and CDR2 is SNEGSKA in the germline V gene (reference sequence). V gave up 0 bases and J gave up 8 bases; unmatched junction bases: 7. The CDR3 runs to 14 residues. The CDR3 region has the DNA TGCAGTGCTAGAGACCTACAGGGGGCATGGGGCTACACCTTC. Protein: CSARDLQGAWGYTF.

The chain uses TRBV9 and TRBJ2-1; D may be TRBD2 (5 bases). Per the germline V gene, CDR1 is SGDLS and CDR2 is YYNGEE. V was pared by 1 base and J by 4 bases, with 12 bases between. This CDR3 is built from 15 residues. The CDR3 DNA is TGTGCCAGCAGCGTATTCCAGCGGAATTACAATGAGCAGTTCTTC. Translation gives CASSVFQRNYNEQFF.

The chain couples TRBV29-1 to TRBJ1-2; D remains ambiguous. The CDR3 runs to 15 residues. Germline CDR1 SQVTM, CDR2 ANQGSEA. With 0 bases removed from V and 4 bases from J, the gap between germline ends came to 15 bases. The CDR3 spells CSVEDRGGSVYGYTF. As DNA, the CDR3 is TGCAGCGTTGAAGATCGGGGAGGATCCGTCTATGGCTACACCTTC.

The chain has TRBV11-2 and TRBJ1-5; no firm D call. CDR3 size: 16 residues. The ends were cut back, 5 bases at V and 7 bases at J, with 21 bases in the middle. The germline V gene encodes CDR1 SGHAT and CDR2 FQNNGV. The CDR3 here is CASSQDGQGFGQPQHF. The CDR3 coding sequence is TGTGCCAGCAGCCAAGATGGTCAAGGGTTTGGGCAGCCCCAGCATTTT.

The chain recombines TRBV6-5 with TRBJ2-1; possibly TRBD1 or TRBD2 for D (7 bases each). V was clipped by 6 bases and J by 7 bases, with 19 bases between them. The germline gives CDR1 MNHEY, CDR2 SVGAGI. The CDR3 is made up of 15 amino acids. This CDR3 is CASSLQGGPRNEQFF. The CDR3, as DNA: TGTGCCAGCAGCCTTCAGGGGGGGCCAAGGAATGAGCAGTTCTTC.

The gene calls are TRBV4-3 and TRBJ1-2; D perhaps matches TRBD1 (5 bases). The V and J ends lost 0 bases and 7 bases respectively, with 21 bases between them. This CDR3 comprises 17 residues. Germline lookup yields CDR1 LGHNA and CDR2 YSLEER. CDR3 nucleotide sequence: TGCGCCAGCAGCCAAGATTCTTGGGGCACGGTACTAGGTGGCTACACCTTC. Translated, it gives CASSQDSWGTVLGGYTF.

The V gene is TRBV9, the J gene TRBJ2-5; no definite D call. Germline-derived CDR1 and CDR2 are SGDLS and YYNGEE. This CDR3 spans 13 amino acids. V was shortened by 0 bases and J by 4 bases, with 7 bases between the two germline ends. The CDR3 DNA sequence: TGTGCCAGCAGCGTAGGCACCTCAGAGACCCAGTACTTC. As protein: CASSVGTSETQYF.

This sequence joins TRBV7-2 and TRBJ2-1; 10 positions agree with TRBD2. The DNA end is more similar to TRBJ2-7, so the J call may be wrong. This CDR3 spans 14 amino acids. Germline V gene sequence: CDR1 SGHTA, CDR2 FQGNSA. The CDR3 is CASTSGRVYNEQYF. The CDR3, as DNA: TGTGCCAGCACGAGCGGGAGGGTGTACAATGAGCAGTACTTC.

The chain has TRBV6-2 or TRBV6-3 and TRBJ2-7; tentative D call: TRBD1 (6 bases). The CDR3 sequence is 16 residues long. Germline CDR1 reads MNHEY; CDR2 reads SVGEGT. The V end lost 1 base, the J end lost 0 bases, and 13 bases lay between the germline ends. This CDR3 is CASSYFTTGSSYEQYF. CDR3 in DNA: TGTGCCAGCAGTTACTTTACGACAGGCAGCTCCTACGAGCAGTACTTC.

V and J are TRBV20-1 and TRBJ2-7, with D possibly TRBD1 on 6 matching bases. The germline V gene encodes CDR1 DFQATT and CDR2 SNEGSKA (reference sequence). Trimming shortened V by 6 bases and J by 3 bases, and 18 bases separated the two germline ends. CDR3 size: 14 residues. The CDR3 protein is CSARLGHAYYEQYF. The CDR3 bases are TGCAGTGCCCGCCTGGGACACGCATACTACGAGCAGTACTTC.

This clonotype has just a few counts. The chain recombines TRBV27 with TRBJ2-7; 7 nucleotides match TRBD1. The trim removed 5 bases at V and 6 bases at J, leaving 13 bases unmatched. Germline assignment: CDR1 MNHEY and CDR2 SMNVEV (reference sequence). This CDR3 contains 15 residues. CDR3 in DNA: TGTGCCAGCAGTGACAGGGTCCCCCAAAATGGCGAGCAGTACTTC. Translating gives CASSDRVPQNGEQYF.

This clonotype showed up just a few times. The chain couples TRBV29-1 to TRBJ2-7; 7 nucleotides agree with TRBD2. The CDR3 runs 12 residues. Germline CDR1 and CDR2: SQVTM and ANQGSEA. V lost 5 bases, J lost 7 bases, and 8 bases stayed unmatched. DNA for the CDR3: TGCAGCGTTCGGACGACAGCGGGGGAGCAGTACTTC. Protein product: CSVRTTAGEQYF.

The V gene is TRBV2, the J gene TRBJ2-5; the D is unclear. The CDR3 runs to 14 residues. Looked up from germline, CDR1 is SNHLY and CDR2 is FYNNEI. Trimming pared 6 bases from V and 11 bases from J, leaving 22 bases between. This CDR3 reads CASRENRDDNEQYF. The DNA for the CDR3 is TGTGCCAGCAGGGAAAACAGAGACGACAATGAGCAGTACTTC.

The chain couples TRBV28 to TRBJ2-1, with a possible D match to TRBD2 (5 bases). Germline assignment: CDR1 MDHEN and CDR2 SYDVKM. CDR3 length equals 15 residues. Trimming pared 3 bases from V and 5 bases from J, leaving 14 bases between. The DNA of the CDR3 is TGTGCCAGCAGTTTGGGCGCTCTAGCAAACAATGAGCAGTTCTTC. It is translated as CASSLGALANNEQFF.

This clonotype was seen repeatedly, ten times or more. The chain has TRBV6-5 and TRBJ2-1, with D possibly called TRBD1 or TRBD2 (5 bases each). Germline lookup yields CDR1 MNHEY and CDR2 SVGAGI. This CDR3 is 14 amino acids long. The V end lost 5 bases, the J end lost 4 bases, and 12 bases lay between the germline ends. CDR3 protein: CASSKRGPYNEQFF. The DNA for the CDR3 is TGTGCCAGCAGTAAACGGGGACCTTACAATGAGCAGTTCTTC.

This clonotype has just one count. In nucleotides, the CDR3 is TGTGCCAGCAGCCAAGGGGGCAGGACCACTAACTATGGCTACACCTTC. Protein: CASSQGGRTTNYGYTF. The chain employs TRBV4-2 and TRBJ1-2, with D perhaps matching TRBD1 (5 bases). This CDR3 has 16 residues. In germline, CDR1 is LGHNA, CDR2 YNFKEQ. The V end was cut by 1 base, the J end by 0 bases, with 12 bases between.

This clonotype was seen a handful of times. The chain is built from TRBV7-9 and TRBJ1-5; D is unresolved. The CDR3 is 16 amino acids. Germline V CDR1 and CDR2: SEHNR, FQNEAQ (reference sequence). V was clipped by 5 bases and J by 9 bases, with 23 bases between them. CDR3 nucleotides: TGTGCCAGCAGCGGAGGGATAAGGTTGGGATTCAGGCCCCAGCATTTT. Its protein is CASSGGIRLGFRPQHF.

This rearrangement joins TRBV7-2 to TRBJ2-4, with D unclear. The end of the DNA is better explained by TRBJ2-7, so the J call may be wrong. This CDR3 comprises 13 residues. CDR1 and CDR2 from the germline V gene are SGHTA and FQGNSA. In nucleotides, the CDR3 is TGTGCCAGCAGCTTAGGGTCCAGCGCCGAGCAGTACTTC. Encoded protein: CASSLGSSAEQYF.

This clonotype was seen a handful of times. The chain has TRBV15 and TRBJ2-7; D call uncertain. The CDR3 runs to 14 residues. Looked up from germline, CDR1 is LNHNV and CDR2 is YYDKDF (reference sequence). The V and J ends lost 1 base and 1 base respectively, with 8 bases between them. The CDR3 region has the DNA TGTGCCACCAGCAGAGGGGTAGGGTCCTACGAGCAGTACTTC. Translation gives CATSRGVGSYEQYF.

The gene calls are TRBV3-1 and TRBJ1-2, with D hard to call. CDR3 length equals 12 residues. The germline gives CDR1 LGHDT, CDR2 YNNKEL (reference sequence). Trimming took 1 base from V and 8 from J, leaving 8 bases between them. In DNA, the CDR3 is TGTGCCAGCAGCCAAGTGACTTGGGGCTACACCTTC. Its translation is CASSQVTWGYTF.

This clonotype was counted ten times or more. This CDR3 reads CASSARDRDRVSGANVLTF. CDR3 sequence (DNA): TGTGCCAGCAGCGCACGGGACCGGGACAGGGTTTCTGGGGCCAACGTCCTGACTTTC. This rearrangement joins TRBV7-9 to TRBJ2-6, with TRBD1 matching 9 bases. The CDR3 runs to 19 residues. CDR1 and CDR2 from the germline V gene are SEHNR and FQNEAQ (reference sequence). Trimming cost V 5 bases and J 1 base; bases outside gene matches: 12.

The genes are TRBV7-3 and TRBJ1-2; no reliable D call. The V gene lost 6 bases and the J gene lost 7 bases, with 15 bases spanning the gap. Germline V gene data show CDR1 as SGHTA and CDR2 as FQGTGA. The CDR3 consists of 13 residues. CDR3 sequence: CASRYGSGIGYTF. DNA of the CDR3: TGTGCCAGCAGATACGGGAGCGGTATTGGCTACACCTTC.